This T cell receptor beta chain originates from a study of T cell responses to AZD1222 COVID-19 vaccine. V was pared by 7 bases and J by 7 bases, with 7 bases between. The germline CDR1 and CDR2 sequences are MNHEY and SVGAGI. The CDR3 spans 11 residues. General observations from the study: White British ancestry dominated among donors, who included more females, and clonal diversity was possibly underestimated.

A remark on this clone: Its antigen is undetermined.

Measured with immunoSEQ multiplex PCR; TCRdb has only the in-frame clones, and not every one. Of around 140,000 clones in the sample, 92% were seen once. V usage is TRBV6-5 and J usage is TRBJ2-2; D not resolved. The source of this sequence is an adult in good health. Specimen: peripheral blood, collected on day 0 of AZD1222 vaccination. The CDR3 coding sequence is TGTGCCAGCACGGCTGTCGGGGAGCTGTTTTTT. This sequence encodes CASTAVGELFF.